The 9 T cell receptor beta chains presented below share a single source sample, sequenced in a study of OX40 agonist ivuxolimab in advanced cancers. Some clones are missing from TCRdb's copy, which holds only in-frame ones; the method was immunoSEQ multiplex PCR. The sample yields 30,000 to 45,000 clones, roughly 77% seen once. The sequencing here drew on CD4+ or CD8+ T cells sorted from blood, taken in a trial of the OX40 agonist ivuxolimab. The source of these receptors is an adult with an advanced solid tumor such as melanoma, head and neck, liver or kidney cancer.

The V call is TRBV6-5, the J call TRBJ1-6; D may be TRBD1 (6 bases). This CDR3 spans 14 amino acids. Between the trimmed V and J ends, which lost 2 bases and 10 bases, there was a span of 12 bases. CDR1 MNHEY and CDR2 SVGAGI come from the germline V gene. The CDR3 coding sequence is TGTGCCAGCAGTTACCTACAGGGAGGATCACCCCTCCACTTT. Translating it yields CASSYLQGGSPLHF.

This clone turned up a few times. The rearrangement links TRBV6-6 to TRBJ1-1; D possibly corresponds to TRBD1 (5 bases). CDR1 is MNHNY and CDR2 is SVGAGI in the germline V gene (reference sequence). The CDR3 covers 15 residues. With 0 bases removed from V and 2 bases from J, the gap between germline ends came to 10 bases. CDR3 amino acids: CASSYSIRANTEAFF. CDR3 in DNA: TGTGCCAGCAGTTACTCGATCAGGGCTAACACTGAAGCTTTCTTT.

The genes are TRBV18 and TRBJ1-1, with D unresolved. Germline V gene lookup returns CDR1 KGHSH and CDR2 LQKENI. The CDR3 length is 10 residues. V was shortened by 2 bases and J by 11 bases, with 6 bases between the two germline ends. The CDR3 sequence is CASSPGEAFF. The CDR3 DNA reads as TGTGCCAGCTCACCAGGGGAGGCTTTCTTT.

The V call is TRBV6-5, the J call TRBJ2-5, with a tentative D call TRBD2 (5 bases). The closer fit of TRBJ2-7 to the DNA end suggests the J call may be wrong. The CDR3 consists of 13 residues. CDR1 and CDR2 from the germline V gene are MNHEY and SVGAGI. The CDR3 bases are TGTGCCAGCCTTGGCGAGGGTACCTACGAGCAGTACTTC. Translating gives CASLGEGTYEQYF.

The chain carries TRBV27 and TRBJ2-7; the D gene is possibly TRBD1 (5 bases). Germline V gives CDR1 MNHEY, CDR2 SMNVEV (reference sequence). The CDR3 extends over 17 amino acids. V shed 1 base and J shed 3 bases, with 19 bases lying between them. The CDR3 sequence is CASSLYPDGARHYEQYF. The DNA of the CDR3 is TGTGCCAGCAGTTTATATCCGGATGGGGCCCGACACTACGAGCAGTACTTC.

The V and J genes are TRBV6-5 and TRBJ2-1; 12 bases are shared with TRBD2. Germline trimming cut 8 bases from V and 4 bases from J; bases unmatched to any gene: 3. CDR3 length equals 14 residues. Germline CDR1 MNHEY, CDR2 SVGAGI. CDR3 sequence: CASQTSGRYNEQFF. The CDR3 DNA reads TGTGCCAGCCAGACTAGCGGGAGATACAATGAGCAGTTCTTC.

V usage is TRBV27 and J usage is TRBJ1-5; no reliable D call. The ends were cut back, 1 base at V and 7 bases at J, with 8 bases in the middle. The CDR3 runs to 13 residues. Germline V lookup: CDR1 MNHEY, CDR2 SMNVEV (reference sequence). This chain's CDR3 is CASSLWDNQPQHF. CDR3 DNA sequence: TGTGCCAGCAGTTTATGGGATAACCAGCCCCAGCATTTT.

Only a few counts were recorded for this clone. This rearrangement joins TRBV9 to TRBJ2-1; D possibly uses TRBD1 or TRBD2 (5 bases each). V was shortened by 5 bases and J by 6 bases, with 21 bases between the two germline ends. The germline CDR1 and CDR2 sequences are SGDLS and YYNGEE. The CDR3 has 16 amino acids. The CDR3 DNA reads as TGTGCCAGCAGTTTCCAGGGACGGCAACAACTCAATGAGCAGTTCTTC. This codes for CASSFQGRQQLNEQFF.

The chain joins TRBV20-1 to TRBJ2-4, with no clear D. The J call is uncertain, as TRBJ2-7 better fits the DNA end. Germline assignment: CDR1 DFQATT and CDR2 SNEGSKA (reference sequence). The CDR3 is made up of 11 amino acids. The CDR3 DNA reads TGCAGTGCCGCCCCCGCTTACGAGCAGTACTTC. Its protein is CSAAPAYEQYF.